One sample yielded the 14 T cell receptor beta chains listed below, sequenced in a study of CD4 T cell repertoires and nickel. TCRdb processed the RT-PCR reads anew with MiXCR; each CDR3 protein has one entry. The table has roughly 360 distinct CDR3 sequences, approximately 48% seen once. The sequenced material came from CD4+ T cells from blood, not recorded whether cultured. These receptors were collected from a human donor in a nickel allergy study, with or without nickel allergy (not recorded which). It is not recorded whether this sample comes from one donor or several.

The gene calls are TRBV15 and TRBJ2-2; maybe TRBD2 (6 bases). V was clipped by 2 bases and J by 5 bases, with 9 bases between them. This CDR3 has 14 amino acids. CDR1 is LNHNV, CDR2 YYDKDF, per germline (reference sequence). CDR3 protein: CATSRRAGTGELFF. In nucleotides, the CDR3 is TGTGCCACCAGCAGACGGGCGGGAACCGGGGAGCTGTTTTTT.

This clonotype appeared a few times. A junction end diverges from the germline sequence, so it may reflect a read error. The CDR3 nucleotides read TGTGCTAGCAGCTTCGGGCCCGGGGAGACCCAGTACTTC. Residues: CASSFGPGETQYF. The J gene is TRBJ2-5, the V gene TRBV7-7, with no clear D. The germline V gene encodes CDR1 SSHAT and CDR2 FNYEAQ (reference sequence). This CDR3 has 13 residues.

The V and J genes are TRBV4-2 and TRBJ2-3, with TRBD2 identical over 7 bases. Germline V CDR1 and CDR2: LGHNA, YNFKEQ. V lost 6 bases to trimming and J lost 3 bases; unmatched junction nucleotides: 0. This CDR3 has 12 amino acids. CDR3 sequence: CASRRGTDTQYF. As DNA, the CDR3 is TGTGCCAGCAGGCGGGGGACAGATACGCAGTATTTT.

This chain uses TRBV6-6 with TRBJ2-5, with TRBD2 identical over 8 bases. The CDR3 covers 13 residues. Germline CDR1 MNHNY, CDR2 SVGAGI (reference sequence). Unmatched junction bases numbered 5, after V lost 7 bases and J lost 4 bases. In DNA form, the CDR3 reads TGTGCCAGCAAGGAGCGGGAGAGAGAGACCCAGTACTTC. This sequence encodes CASKERERETQYF.

CDR3 in amino acids: CASSFRQGGSPLHF. Here the CDR3 DNA reads TGTGCCAGCAGCTTTCGGCAGGGAGGGTCACCCCTCCACTTT. J is TRBJ1-6 and V is TRBV5-6, with TRBD1 as a possible D gene (5 bases). Germline V gene lookup returns CDR1 SGHDT and CDR2 YYEEEE. Between the trimmed V and J ends, which lost 2 bases and 10 bases, there was a span of 13 bases. This CDR3 has 14 amino acids.

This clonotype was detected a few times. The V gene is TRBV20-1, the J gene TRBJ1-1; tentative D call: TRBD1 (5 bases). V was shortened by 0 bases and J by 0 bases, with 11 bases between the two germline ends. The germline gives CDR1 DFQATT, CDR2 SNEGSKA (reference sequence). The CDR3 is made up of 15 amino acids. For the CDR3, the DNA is TGCAGTGCTAGAGATTATGGACACCTGAACACTGAAGCTTTCTTT. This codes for CSARDYGHLNTEAFF.

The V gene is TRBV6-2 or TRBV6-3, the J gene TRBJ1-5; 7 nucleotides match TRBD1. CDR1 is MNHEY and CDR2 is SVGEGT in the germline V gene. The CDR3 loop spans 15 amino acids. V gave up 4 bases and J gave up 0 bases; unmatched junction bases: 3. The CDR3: CASSSRQGSNQPQHF. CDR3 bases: TGTGCCAGCAGTTCTAGACAGGGTAGCAATCAGCCCCAGCATTTT.

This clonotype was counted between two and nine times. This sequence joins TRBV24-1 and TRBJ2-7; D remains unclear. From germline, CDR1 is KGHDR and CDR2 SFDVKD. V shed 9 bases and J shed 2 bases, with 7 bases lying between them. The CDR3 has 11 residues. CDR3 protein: CATSRAYEQYF. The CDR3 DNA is TGTGCCACCTCCCGGGCCTACGAGCAGTACTTC.

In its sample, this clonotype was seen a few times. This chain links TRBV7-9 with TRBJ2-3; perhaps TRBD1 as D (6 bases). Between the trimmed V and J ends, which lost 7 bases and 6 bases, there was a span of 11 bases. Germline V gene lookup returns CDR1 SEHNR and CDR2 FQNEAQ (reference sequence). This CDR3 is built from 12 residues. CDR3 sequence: CASTYGGDTQYF. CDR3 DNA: TGTGCCAGCACCTATGGGGGCGATACGCAGTATTTT. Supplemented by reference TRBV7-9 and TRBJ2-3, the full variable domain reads DTGVSQNPRHKITKRGQNVTFRCDPISEHNRLYWYRQTLGQGPEFLTYFQNEAQLEKSRLLSDRFSAERPKGSFSTLEIQRTEQGDSAMYLCASTYGGDTQYFGPGTRLTVL.

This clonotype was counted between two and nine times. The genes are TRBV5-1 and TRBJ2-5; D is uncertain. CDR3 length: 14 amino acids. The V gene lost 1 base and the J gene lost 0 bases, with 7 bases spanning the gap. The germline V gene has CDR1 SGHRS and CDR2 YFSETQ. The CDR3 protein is CASSLITYQETQYF. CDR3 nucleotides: TGCGCCAGCAGCTTGATCACATACCAAGAGACCCAGTACTTC.

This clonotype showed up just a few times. The CDR3 nucleotides read TGTGCCAGCAGTTTTTTCCAGGGTACGAACACCGGGGAGCTGTTTTTT. Its translation is CASSFFQGTNTGELFF. This chain joins TRBV12-3 or TRBV12-4 and TRBJ2-2; D might be TRBD1 (5 bases). The CDR3 loop spans 16 amino acids. V was clipped by 3 bases and J by 0 bases, with 11 bases between them.

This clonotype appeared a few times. CDR3 DNA: TGCAGCGTTGACGGGCATCACGCATTCGAAGCTTTCTTT. Translated: CSVDGHHAFEAFF. The chain combines TRBV29-1 with TRBJ1-1; D unclear. Trimming shortened V by 3 bases and J by 8 bases, and 16 bases separated the two germline ends. Germline CDR1 reads SQVTM; CDR2 reads ANQGSEA. This CDR3 comprises 13 residues.

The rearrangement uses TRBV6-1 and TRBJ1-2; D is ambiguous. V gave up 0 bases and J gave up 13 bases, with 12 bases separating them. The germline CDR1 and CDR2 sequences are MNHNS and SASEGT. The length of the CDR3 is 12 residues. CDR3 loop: CASSEAHPMSTF. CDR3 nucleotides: TGTGCCAGCAGTGAAGCTCATCCCATGTCCACCTTC.

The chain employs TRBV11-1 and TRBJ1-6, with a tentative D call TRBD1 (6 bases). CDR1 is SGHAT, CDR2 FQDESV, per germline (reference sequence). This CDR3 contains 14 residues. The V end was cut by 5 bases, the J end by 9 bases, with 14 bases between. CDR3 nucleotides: TGTGCCAGCAGCCATCGGACAGATAGTTCACCCCTCCACTTT. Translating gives CASSHRTDSSPLHF. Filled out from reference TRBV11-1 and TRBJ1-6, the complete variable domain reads EAEVAQSPRYKITEKSQAVAFWCDPISGHATLYWYRQILGQGPELLVQFQDESVVDDSQLPKDRFSAERLKGVDSTLKIQPAELGDSAMYLCASSHRTDSSPLHFGNGTRLTVT.